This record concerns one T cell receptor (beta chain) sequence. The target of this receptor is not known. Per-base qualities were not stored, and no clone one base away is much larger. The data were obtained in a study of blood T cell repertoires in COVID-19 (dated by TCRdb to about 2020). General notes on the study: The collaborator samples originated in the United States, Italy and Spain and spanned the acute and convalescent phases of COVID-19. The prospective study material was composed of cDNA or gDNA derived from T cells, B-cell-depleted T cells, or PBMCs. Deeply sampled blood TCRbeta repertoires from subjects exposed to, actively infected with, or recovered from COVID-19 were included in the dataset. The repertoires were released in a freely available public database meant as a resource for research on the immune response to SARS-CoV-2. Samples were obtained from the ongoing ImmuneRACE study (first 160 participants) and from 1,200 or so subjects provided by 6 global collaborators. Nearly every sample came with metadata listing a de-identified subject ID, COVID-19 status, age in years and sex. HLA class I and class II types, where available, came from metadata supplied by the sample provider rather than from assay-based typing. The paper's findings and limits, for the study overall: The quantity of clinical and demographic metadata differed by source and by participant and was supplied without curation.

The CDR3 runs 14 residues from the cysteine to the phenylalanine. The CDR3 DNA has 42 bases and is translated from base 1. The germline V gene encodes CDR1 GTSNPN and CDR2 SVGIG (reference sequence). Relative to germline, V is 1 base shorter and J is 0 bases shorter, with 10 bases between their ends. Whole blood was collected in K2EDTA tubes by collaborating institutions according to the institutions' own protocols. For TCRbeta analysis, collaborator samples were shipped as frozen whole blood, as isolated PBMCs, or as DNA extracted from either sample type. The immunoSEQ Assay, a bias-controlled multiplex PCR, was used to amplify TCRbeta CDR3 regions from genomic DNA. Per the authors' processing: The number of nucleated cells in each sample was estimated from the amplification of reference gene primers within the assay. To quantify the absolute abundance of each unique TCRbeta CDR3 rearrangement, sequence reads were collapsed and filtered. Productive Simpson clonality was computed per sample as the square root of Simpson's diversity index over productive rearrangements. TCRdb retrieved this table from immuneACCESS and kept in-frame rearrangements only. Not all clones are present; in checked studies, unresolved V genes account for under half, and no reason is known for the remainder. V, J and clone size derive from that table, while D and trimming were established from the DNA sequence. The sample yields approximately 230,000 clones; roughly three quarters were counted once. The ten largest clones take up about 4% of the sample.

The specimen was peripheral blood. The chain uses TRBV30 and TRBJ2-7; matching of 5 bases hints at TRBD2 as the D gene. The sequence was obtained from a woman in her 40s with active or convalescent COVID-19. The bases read TGTGCCTGGAGTGAAAGCCGGGACTCCTACGAGCAGTACTTC. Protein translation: CAWSESRDSYEQYF.